A single sample is the source of the 29 T cell receptor beta chains below, sequenced in a study of T-cell reconstitution after alpha-beta-depleted transplantation in children. A TCRbeta library incorporating unique molecular identifiers was prepared. One entry per CDR3 protein, called by TCRdb with MiXCR from the PCR reads. The top ten clones hold approximately 19% of a sample with approximately 70,000 distinct CDR3 sequences, 4.9% of them seen once. This specimen consisted of PBMCs, mostly from graft donor cells, obtained 180 days after TCRalphabeta/CD19-depleted stem cell transplant. All receptors come from a boy under two years old who had a stem cell transplant for acute myeloid leukemia, so the T cells may come from the graft donor.

This clonotype was counted ten times or more. The chain is built from TRBV5-1 and TRBJ2-1; D may be TRBD2 (5 bases). V gave up 4 bases and J gave up 3 bases, with 17 bases separating them. The germline CDR1 and CDR2 sequences are SGHRS and YFSETQ. The CDR3 has 16 residues. CDR3 protein: CASSHHKGSNYNEQFF. CDR3 nucleotide sequence: TGCGCCAGCAGCCACCACAAAGGGAGCAACTACAATGAGCAGTTCTTC.

This clonotype was found many times. The chain uses TRBV10-2 and TRBJ2-5; 8 bases are shared with TRBD1. The J segment lost 5 bases and the V segment lost 3 bases, leaving 5 bases of the junction unmatched. Germline V gene lookup returns CDR1 WSHSY and CDR2 SAAADI. The CDR3 length is 14 residues. The CDR3 nucleotides read TGCGCCAGCAGTGACCAGGGGGCGCGTGAGACCCAGTACTTC. Amino acid sequence: CASSDQGARETQYF.

This clonotype was recorded at least ten times. This chain uses TRBV12-3 or TRBV12-4 with TRBJ1-5, with 8 bases identical to TRBD1. Trimming at V came to 1 base and at J to 0 bases, leaving 5 bases not matched to a gene. The CDR3 extends over 17 amino acids. Here the CDR3 DNA reads TGTGCCAGCAGTTTAGTAGGACAGGGCCATAGCAATCAGCCCCAGCATTTT. Translated, it gives CASSLVGQGHSNQPQHF.

This clonotype was picked up many times. The rearrangement joins TRBV20-1 to TRBJ1-2; unclear D gene. The CDR3 runs to 11 residues. The V gene's germline CDR1 is DFQATT and CDR2 SNEGSKA (reference sequence). The V end lost 0 bases, the J end lost 5 bases, and 4 bases lay between the germline ends. CDR3 DNA: TGCAGTGCTAGAGAAAATTATGGCTACACCTTC. The encoded protein is CSARENYGYTF.

This clonotype occurred many times. The chain has TRBV4-1 and TRBJ2-1; 15 bases match TRBD2. Germline CDR1 reads MGHRA; CDR2 reads YSYEKL. The CDR3 has 16 amino acids. The J segment lost 8 bases and the V segment lost 2 bases, leaving 4 bases of the junction unmatched. Here the CDR3 reads CASSQRTSGGADEQFF. DNA for the CDR3: TGCGCCAGCAGCCAACGGACTAGCGGGGGGGCCGATGAGCAGTTCTTC.

This clonotype has at least ten counts. The gene calls are TRBV12-3 or TRBV12-4 and TRBJ1-5, with D perhaps TRBD1 (5 bases). The CDR3 sequence is 18 residues long. Deletions cut 5 bases from V and 3 bases from J, with 23 bases between. The CDR3 DNA follows: TGTGCCAGCAGTCCGTACGGCCGAGACAGCCTAGACAATCAGCCCCAGCATTTT. Translation: CASSPYGRDSLDNQPQHF.

This clonotype was observed many times. For the CDR3, the DNA is TGTGCCAGCAAGGGTGGCAGATCTTACGAGCAGTACGTC. Encoded protein: CASKGGRSYEQYV. The chain carries TRBV6-1 and TRBJ2-7; no clear D gene. The germline CDR1 and CDR2 sequences are MNHNS and SASEGT. The CDR3 spans 13 residues. The V end was cut by 7 bases, the J end by 4 bases, with 14 bases between.

The chain recombines TRBV19 with TRBJ2-5; perhaps D is TRBD1 or TRBD2 (5 bases each). There are 15 residues in the CDR3. Germline V gene sequence: CDR1 LNHDA, CDR2 SQIVND (reference sequence). The ends were cut back, 3 bases at V and 5 bases at J, with 16 bases in the middle. CDR3 DNA sequence: TGTGCCAGTAGTATCGCCTCCCGGGGCCGGGAGACCCAGTACTTC. This translates into CASSIASRGRETQYF.

This clonotype was seen a few times. This chain connects TRBV24-1 to TRBJ2-5; 11 bases line up with TRBD2. With V trimmed by 4 bases and J by 1 base, 7 bases remained unmatched. This CDR3 spans 17 amino acids. Germline CDR1 KGHDR, CDR2 SFDVKD. The CDR3 bases are TGTGCCACCAGTGACCTGACTAGCGGGGACTTCCAAGAGACCCAGTACTTC. It is translated as CATSDLTSGDFQETQYF.

This clonotype was observed many times. The CDR3 loop reads CASSLAGTPNEQFF. CDR3 DNA sequence: TGCGCCAGCAGCTTGGCCGGGACGCCCAATGAGCAGTTCTTC. This chain links TRBV5-1 with TRBJ2-1; TRBD1 or TRBD2 may be the D gene (5 bases each). Germline CDR1 SGHRS, CDR2 YFSETQ. The ends were cut back, 0 bases at V and 6 bases at J, with 10 bases in the middle. The CDR3 sequence is 14 residues long. Full variable domain (remainder filled in from reference TRBV5-1 and TRBJ2-1): KAGVTQTPRYLIKTRGQQVTLSCSPISGHRSVSWYQQTPGQGLQFLFEYFSETQRNKGNFPGRFSGRQFSNSRSEMNVSTLELGDSALYLCASSLAGTPNEQFFGPGTRLTVL.

In this sample, this clonotype turned up many times. This sequence joins TRBV20-1 and TRBJ2-6; D tentatively fits TRBD1 or TRBD2 (5 bases each). V dropped 3 bases and J dropped 0 bases, with 9 bases sitting between them. The CDR3 sequence is 15 residues long. The germline gives CDR1 DFQATT, CDR2 SNEGSKA (reference sequence). CDR3 coding DNA: TGCAGTGCTAGGGCAGGGAGCTCTGGGGCCAACGTCCTGACTTTC. This translates into CSARAGSSGANVLTF.

This clonotype was detected ten times or more. J is TRBJ1-5 and V is TRBV20-1; the D is unclear. Germline lookup yields CDR1 DFQATT and CDR2 SNEGSKA (reference sequence). The CDR3 runs to 12 residues. The V gene lost 0 bases and the J gene lost 8 bases, with 8 bases spanning the gap. DNA for the CDR3: TGCAGTGCTAGAGAGGGTCATAAGCCCCAGCATTTT. Protein product: CSAREGHKPQHF.

The chain has TRBV4-2 and TRBJ1-3; unclear D gene. This CDR3 has 16 amino acids. The germline V and J ends were trimmed by 10 bases and 0 bases, with 19 bases remaining between them. CDR1 and CDR2 (germline): LGHNA, YNFKEQ. The CDR3 nucleotides are TGTGCCATGGGCGCTCGGCTCCGCTCCTCTGGAAACACCATATATTTT. Encoded protein: CAMGARLRSSGNTIYF.

This clonotype was observed many times. The V gene is TRBV5-6, the J gene TRBJ2-5, with a weak D call TRBD1 (5 bases). The germline V gene encodes CDR1 SGHDT and CDR2 YYEEEE. V dropped 4 bases and J dropped 4 bases, with 23 bases sitting between them. The CDR3 totals 17 residues. This chain's CDR3 is CASSPGPTVAGRETQYF. DNA of the CDR3: TGTGCCAGCAGCCCGGGCCCGACCGTGGCAGGGCGAGAGACCCAGTACTTC.

In this sample, this clonotype turned up many times. The rearrangement joins TRBV28 to TRBJ1-1; TRBD1 agrees at 7 bases. This CDR3 has 14 amino acids. V dropped 7 bases and J dropped 4; count of bases not matched to a gene: 9. Germline V gene data show CDR1 as MDHEN and CDR2 as SYDVKM. The CDR3 region has the DNA TGTGCCAGCAAATTAGGGGGCGAGGGCACTGAAGCTTTCTTT. It codes for CASKLGGEGTEAFF.

Worth noting for this clonotype: This may arise from a read error, as a much more abundant clone is one base away. Likely a read error: the CDR3 ends without its conserved phenylalanine or tryptophan. The chain links TRBV28 to TRBJ1-5; unclear D gene. V lost 5 bases and J lost 5, with 7 bases in between. Germline values: CDR1 MDHEN, CDR2 SYDVKM. The CDR3 has 12 amino acids. DNA of the CDR3: TGTGCCAGCAGTCCGCCGGATCAGCCCCAGCATTCT. Translating it yields CASSPPDQPQHS.

The chain combines TRBV12-3 or TRBV12-4 with TRBJ1-2; D gene unclear. V lost 3 bases to trimming and J lost 2 bases, with 4 bases between them. CDR3 length: 12 amino acids. The CDR3 spells CASSFPNYGYTF. CDR3 DNA: TGTGCCAGCAGTTTCCCCAACTATGGCTACACCTTC.

There are a few counts of this clonotype. This chain joins TRBV2 and TRBJ2-5; 8 bases agree with TRBD2. The CDR3 runs to 19 residues. Trimming cost V 3 bases and J 5 bases; bases outside gene matches: 20. Germline V lookup: CDR1 SNHLY, CDR2 FYNNEI. CDR3 in DNA: TGTGCCAGCAGTGAGCCACCGGGACTAGGTTTCGTCCTTGCGGAGACCCAGTACTTC. Its translation is CASSEPPGLGFVLAETQYF.

Ten or more counts support this clonotype. This chain joins TRBV29-1 and TRBJ2-7; D is uncertain. Trimming pared 5 bases from V and 0 bases from J, leaving 17 bases between. CDR3 length: 15 amino acids. Germline V gives CDR1 SQVTM, CDR2 ANQGSEA. The CDR3 sequence is CSVRFAHKSSYEQYF. In nucleotides, the CDR3 is TGCAGCGTTAGGTTCGCTCACAAGAGCTCCTACGAGCAGTACTTC.

This clonotype was seen many times. This rearrangement joins TRBV24-1 to TRBJ2-2; D perhaps matches TRBD2 (6 bases). V was pared by 4 bases and J by 13 bases, with 24 bases between. Looked up from germline, CDR1 is KGHDR and CDR2 is SFDVKD. The CDR3 has 16 residues. The CDR3 protein is CATSDPLGSGEERLFF. The CDR3, as DNA: TGTGCCACCAGTGACCCCCTAGGGTCGGGGGAAGAGCGGCTGTTTTTT.

There are many counts of this clonotype. The chain recombines TRBV11-2 with TRBJ1-2; 7 nucleotides align to TRBD1. This CDR3 comprises 13 residues. Unmatched junction bases numbered 5, after V lost 4 bases and J lost 6 bases. In germline, CDR1 is SGHAT, CDR2 FQNNGV. The DNA of the CDR3 is TGTGCCAGCAGCTCGGACAGGACGAATGGCTACACCTTC. It codes for CASSSDRTNGYTF.

This clonotype was detected many times. The chain couples TRBV6-5 to TRBJ1-5, with no clear D. Germline loops: CDR1 MNHEY, CDR2 SVGAGI. The V end lost 6 bases, the J end lost 4 bases, and 22 bases lay between the germline ends. The length of the CDR3 is 17 residues. The chain's CDR3 is CASSSPRRPGLNQPQHF. Written as DNA, the CDR3 is TGTGCCAGCAGCTCGCCCAGGAGGCCGGGCCTTAATCAGCCCCAGCATTTT.

Many counts were recorded for this clonotype. The chain carries TRBV10-1 and TRBJ2-2, with 12 nucleotides matching TRBD1. The V gene end was trimmed by 6 bases and the J gene end by 6 bases; junction bases not matched to a gene: 2. The CDR3 sequence is 14 residues long. CDR1 is WNHNN, CDR2 SYGVQD, per germline (reference sequence). The CDR3 here is CASRGQGASGELFF. The CDR3, as DNA: TGCGCCAGCAGGGGACAGGGGGCATCCGGGGAGCTGTTTTTT.

Ten or more counts support this clonotype. This chain connects TRBV24-1 to TRBJ2-5, with a weak D call TRBD1 (5 bases). The CDR3 has 11 residues. Looked up from germline, CDR1 is KGHDR and CDR2 is SFDVKD. Trimming removed 5 bases from V and 7 bases from J, with 7 bases in between. The CDR3 loop reads CATSGGRTQYF. The DNA for the CDR3 is TGTGCCACCAGTGGGGGCAGGACCCAGTACTTC.

This clonotype was seen ten or more times. The V call is TRBV20-1, the J call TRBJ2-1, with TRBD2 identical over 7 bases. CDR3 length equals 12 residues. J lost 9 bases, V lost 6 bases, and 8 bases had no gene match. CDR1 is DFQATT and CDR2 is SNEGSKA in the germline V gene (reference sequence). The DNA of the CDR3 is TGCAGTGCAAAGACTAGCACAATTGAGCAGTTCTTC. Its translation is CSAKTSTIEQFF.

This clonotype was picked up many times. The chain joins TRBV4-2 to TRBJ1-6, with TRBD1 matching over 7 bases. CDR1 is LGHNA, CDR2 YNFKEQ, per germline. After removal of 5 bases from V and 5 bases from J, the junction contained 9 bases not matched to a gene. CDR3 length: 16 amino acids. CDR3 region: CASSEGTAPDNSPLHF. Here the CDR3 DNA reads TGTGCCAGCAGCGAAGGGACAGCTCCGGATAATTCACCCCTCCACTTT.

This clonotype was seen at least ten times. The V and J genes are TRBV5-1 and TRBJ2-1; unclear D gene. Trimming took 2 bases from V and 0 from J, leaving 6 bases between them. Per the germline V gene, CDR1 is SGHRS and CDR2 is YFSETQ. This CDR3 region has 14 residues. CDR3 bases: TGCGCCAGCAGCTTACAGAGCTCCTACAATGAGCAGTTCTTC. Translated: CASSLQSSYNEQFF. The full variable domain, with the rest looked up from reference TRBV5-1 and TRBJ2-1, is KAGVTQTPRYLIKTRGQQVTLSCSPISGHRSVSWYQQTPGQGLQFLFEYFSETQRNKGNFPGRFSGRQFSNSRSEMNVSTLELGDSALYLCASSLQSSYNEQFFGPGTRLTVL.

The chain couples TRBV10-1 to TRBJ2-1; D unresolved. With 3 bases removed from V and 4 bases from J, the gap between germline ends came to 7 bases. The CDR3 runs 13 residues. Germline loops: CDR1 WNHNN, CDR2 SYGVQD (reference sequence). The CDR3 spells CASSDTPYNEQFF. CDR3 coding DNA: TGCGCCAGCAGTGATACTCCTTACAATGAGCAGTTCTTC.

There are many counts of this clonotype. V is TRBV16 and J is TRBJ2-1, with D perhaps matching TRBD2 (5 bases). Germline assignment: CDR1 KGHSY and CDR2 FQNENV. V lost 5 bases, J lost 4 bases, and 15 bases lay in between. The CDR3 runs to 15 residues. The DNA for the CDR3 is TGTGCCAGCAGCGCCGGAGGCCAGCGGTACAATGAGCAGTTCTTC. This encodes CASSAGGQRYNEQFF.